These T cell receptor beta chains were read from a single sample in a study of blood T cell repertoires in COVID-19. Assay used: immunoSEQ multiplex PCR; TCRdb lists only in-frame clones, some missing. The sample carries roughly 500,000 clones, over 75% recorded once. Sequencing used PBMCs or T cells enriched from blood (not recorded which). The receptors here all came from a woman aged 40 to 49 who had recovered from COVID-19. The CDR3 runs from the conserved cysteine through the conserved F or W. The D gene is left open where the match is weak. Some rows mark clone size as missing; the rest say once, few, many or name a class of expanded clone.

>NA|NA|13|TRBJ2-1|TRBV7-6
CASSLEQGTEQFF
TGTGCCAGCAGCTTAGAACAGGGAACTGAGCAGTTCTTC
>TRBD2|NA|19|TRBJ2-7|TRBV10-2
CASSAKPGLAAPKAYEQYF
TGCGCCAGCAGTGCGAAACCGGGACTAGCGGCGCCCAAAGCCTACGAGCAGTACTTC
>TRBD2|NA|16|TRBJ2-3|TRBV5-1
CASSLEGGSVGDTQYF
TGCGCCAGCAGCTTGGAGGGCGGGAGCGTCGGAGATACGCAGTATTTT
>NA|once|13|TRBJ1-4|TRBV9
CASSLSTNEKLFF
TGTGCCAGCAGCCTATCAACTAATGAAAAACTGTTTTTT
>TRBD2|NA|18|TRBJ2-7|TRBV9
CASSDRSWSSGSSYEQYF
TGTGCCAGCAGCGACAGGTCATGGTCTAGCGGGAGCTCCTACGAGCAGTACTTC
>TRBD1|NA|14|TRBJ2-7|TRBV18
CASSQTTGDYEQYF
TGTGCCAGCTCGCAGACGACAGGGGACTACGAGCAGTACTTC
>NA|NA|14|TRBJ2-5|TRBV27
CASSLGQGQETQYF
TGTGCCAGCAGTTTAGGGCAGGGCCAAGAGACCCAGTACTTC
>TRBD1|NA|14|TRBJ1-2|TRBV3-1/TRBV3-2
CASSPSDRVDGYTF
TGTGCCAGCAGCCCATCGGACAGGGTCGATGGCTACACCTTC
>NA|NA|15|TRBJ1-2|TRBV18
CASSALQGRFIGYTF
TGTGCCAGCTCGGCCCTACAGGGACGGTTCATTGGCTACACCTTC
>TRBD1|NA|14|TRBJ2-7|TRBV4-1
CASSHPGQGYEQYF
TGCGCCAGCAGCCACCCCGGACAGGGCTACGAGCAGTACTTC
>TRBD1|NA|16|TRBJ1-2|TRBV27
CASSTGGVSVGYGYTF
TGTGCCAGCAGTACAGGGGGCGTGTCAGTTGGCTATGGCTACACCTTC
>NA|NA|16|TRBJ1-1|TRBV6-2/TRBV6-3
CASSYWRSDWNTEAFF
TGTGCCAGCAGTTACTGGAGGTCAGACTGGAACACTGAAGCTTTCTTT
>NA|NA|15|TRBJ1-1|TRBV11-2
CASSSIVGFLTEAFF
TGTGCCAGCAGTTCTATCGTGGGCTTTTTGACTGAAGCTTTCTTT
>NA|few|12|TRBJ1-1|TRBV29-1
CSVQLSNTEAFF
TGCAGCGTACAGCTTTCGAACACTGAAGCTTTCTTT
>TRBD2|NA|14|TRBJ2-2|TRBV2
CASDYREETGELFF
TGTGCCAGCGACTATCGGGAGGAAACCGGGGAGCTGTTTTTT
>NA|NA|15|TRBJ2-7|TRBV10-3
CAISGLVADQYEQYF
TGTGCCATCAGTGGTTTGGTAGCGGACCAGTACGAGCAGTACTTC
>TRBD1|NA|18|TRBJ1-2|TRBV5-1
CASSLDHRTGENNYGYTF
TGCGCCAGCAGCTTGGATCATCGGACAGGCGAAAATAACTATGGCTACACCTTC
>NA|NA|15|TRBJ1-3|TRBV12-5
CASGAPSGSGNTIYF
TGTGCTAGTGGGGCCCCCTCGGGATCTGGAAACACCATATATTTT
>TRBD2|NA|16|TRBJ2-3|TRBV12-5
CASGLGLAAIGDTQYF
TGTGCTAGTGGTTTGGGACTAGCGGCGATAGGAGATACGCAGTATTTT
>TRBD2|once|15|TRBJ2-7|TRBV7-9
CASSLRTSDSYEQYF
TGTGCCAGCAGCCTTCGGACTAGCGACTCCTACGAGCAGTACTTC
>NA|NA|15|TRBJ1-1|TRBV9
CASSPMGRSYTEAFF
TGTGCCAGCAGCCCCATGGGGAGGTCTTACACTGAAGCTTTCTTT
>NA|once|15|TRBJ2-7|TRBV5-5
CASSLNRALGHEQYF
TGTGCCAGCAGCTTGAACAGGGCCCTTGGGCACGAGCAGTACTTC
>NA|NA|14|TRBJ1-2|TRBV29-1
CSVDPRVLNYGYTF
TGCAGCGTTGATCCGAGGGTCCTCAACTATGGCTACACCTTC
>NA|NA|13|TRBJ1-1|TRBV24-1
CATSDPSSAEAFF
TGTGCCACCAGTGACCCATCCTCGGCTGAAGCTTTCTTT
>TRBD1|few|14|TRBJ1-1|TRBV5-1
CASSPTTGSTEAFF
TGCGCCAGCAGCCCTACGACAGGGAGCACTGAAGCTTTCTTT
>NA|NA|14|TRBJ1-6|TRBV7-9
CASRPRVGDSPLHF
TGTGCCAGCAGACCCAGGGTCGGAGATTCACCCCTCCACTTT
>NA|NA|14|TRBJ2-7|TRBV10-3
CAIGTDSIVRDQYF
TGTGCCATCGGGACGGACAGCATTGTACGAGATCAGTACTTC